These 17 T cell receptor beta chains were sequenced from one sample in a study of OX40 agonist ivuxolimab in advanced cancers. Libraries were prepared by immunoSEQ multiplex PCR; TCRdb keeps only in-frame clonotypes and omits some of them. Of roughly 62,000 clones in the sample, roughly 84% were seen once. The specimen was CD4+ or CD8+ T cells sorted from blood, collected in a trial of the OX40 agonist ivuxolimab. All receptors come from an adult with an advanced solid tumor such as melanoma, head and neck, liver or kidney cancer.

There are a few counts of this clone. The CDR3 sequence: CASSPQASYEQYF. In DNA, the CDR3 is TGTGCCAGCTCACCACAGGCTTCCTACGAGCAGTACTTC. The genes are TRBV18 and TRBJ2-7; D gene unclear. CDR3 length equals 13 residues. Germline assignment: CDR1 KGHSH and CDR2 LQKENI. V dropped 1 base and J dropped 1 base, with 5 bases sitting between them.

The chain carries TRBV28 and TRBJ2-7, with D tentatively TRBD1 or TRBD2 (6 bases each). The CDR3 has 17 residues. Germline V gene lookup returns CDR1 MDHEN and CDR2 SYDVKM. The V gene lost 0 bases and the J gene lost 3 bases, with 18 bases spanning the gap. The CDR3 is CASSLWGGTNTVYEQYF. In DNA, the CDR3 is TGTGCCAGCAGTTTATGGGGCGGGACAAATACGGTCTACGAGCAGTACTTC.

The chain couples TRBV6-4 to TRBJ2-1; 9 positions agree with TRBD1. The CDR3 extends over 15 amino acids. The germline V gene encodes CDR1 MRHNA and CDR2 SNTAGT. V trimming: 6 bases; J trimming: 5 bases; junction bases outside the gene matches: 8. In nucleotides, the CDR3 is TGTGCCAGCAGACTGAACAGGGGGCCCGACAATGAGCAGTTCTTC. Protein: CASRLNRGPDNEQFF.

This clone showed up just once. The chain joins TRBV5-6 to TRBJ2-5; 8 bases fit TRBD1. Trimming cost V 1 base and J 1 base; bases outside gene matches: 3. CDR3 length equals 15 residues. CDR1 is SGHDT and CDR2 is YYEEEE in the germline V gene. Here the CDR3 reads CASSLPGQGQETQYF. Here the CDR3 DNA reads TGTGCCAGCAGCTTGCCAGGACAGGGCCAAGAGACCCAGTACTTC.

The J gene is TRBJ1-2, the V gene TRBV19, with D uncertain. This CDR3 has 19 amino acids. The germline V gene has CDR1 LNHDA and CDR2 SQIVND (reference sequence). Trimming cost V 5 bases and J 5 bases, with 30 bases left between them. The DNA of the CDR3 is TGTGCCAGTAGTTTCGCTCTCTCTCAAATGGAGGCCCCACGGTATGGCTACACCTTC. Residues: CASSFALSQMEAPRYGYTF.

Comments on this clone: One junction end disagrees with the germline gene, perhaps due to a read error. The same CDR3 is also encoded by other DNA sequences in this sample. The chain combines TRBV4-1 with TRBJ2-7; 12 bases match TRBD2. The CDR3 length is 19 residues. The germline CDR1 and CDR2 sequences are MGHRA and YSYEKL. The DNA for the CDR3 is TGCGCCAGTAGCCAAGTGCCTAGCGGGAGGGCCGTTGCCTATTGGGTGCAGTACTTC. Translating it yields CASSQVPSGRAVAYWVQYF.

This clone is medium-sized by share. J is TRBJ2-7 and V is TRBV10-3; 8 bases match TRBD1. CDR1 ENHRY and CDR2 SYGVKD come from the germline V gene. The V and J ends lost 7 bases and 6 bases, in that order; junction bases with no gene match: 14. CDR3 length: 15 amino acids. The CDR3 region is CAINAGQGGPGEQYF. CDR3 DNA sequence: TGTGCCATCAACGCCGGACAGGGAGGTCCTGGCGAGCAGTACTTC.

The V and J genes are TRBV11-2 and TRBJ2-7; TRBD2 matches 8 bases. V trimming: 0 bases; J trimming: 5 bases; junction bases outside the gene matches: 6. The CDR3 contains 15 residues. CDR1 and CDR2 from the germline V gene are SGHAT and FQNNGV. The CDR3 DNA is TGTGCCAGCAGCTTAGAGTACGGGGGGGGCGACGAGCAGTACTTC. It yields the protein CASSLEYGGGDEQYF.

The CDR3 loop is CASSFPGQGYNEQFF. The CDR3 DNA follows: TGTGCCAGCAGTTTCCCGGGACAGGGGTACAATGAGCAGTTCTTC. The chain couples TRBV28 to TRBJ2-1; 10 bases align to TRBD1. The CDR3 has 15 residues. Germline V gene sequence: CDR1 MDHEN, CDR2 SYDVKM. The V gene end was trimmed by 3 bases and the J gene end by 4 bases; junction bases not matched to a gene: 3.

The chain uses TRBV14 and TRBJ2-2; possible D gene TRBD1, 5 bases. CDR3 length: 14 residues. V lost 0 bases and J lost 6, with 8 bases in between. Germline V CDR1 and CDR2: SGHDN, FVKESK. CDR3 in DNA: TGTGCCAGCAGCCAAGAGTTAGGGGCCGGGGAGCTGTTTTTT. This codes for CASSQELGAGELFF.

The chain's CDR3 is CATSNRGNYGYTF. The CDR3 bases are TGTGCCACCAGCAACAGGGGGAACTATGGCTACACCTTC. The chain recombines TRBV15 with TRBJ1-2, with 8 bases fitting TRBD1. This CDR3 has 13 residues. V shed 4 bases, J shed 2 bases, and the junction held 0 bases outside the gene matches. CDR1 is LNHNV and CDR2 is YYDKDF in the germline V gene (reference sequence).

The rearrangement joins TRBV6-5 to TRBJ1-2; D remains unclear. The CDR3 spans 14 residues. V lost 4 bases and J lost 0, with 9 bases in between. The germline V gene encodes CDR1 MNHEY and CDR2 SVGAGI. CDR3 loop: CASSSPGTNYGYTF. The DNA of the CDR3 is TGTGCCAGCAGTTCCCCCGGTACTAACTATGGCTACACCTTC.

The rearrangement joins TRBV10-3 to TRBJ2-3; 12 positions match TRBD2. Germline CDR1 reads ENHRY; CDR2 reads SYGVKD. The CDR3 length is 17 residues. V lost 3 bases to trimming and J lost 5 bases; unmatched junction nucleotides: 9. CDR3 DNA: TGTGCCATCAGTGACCCCGGACTAGCGGGGATTCGAGATACGCAGTATTTT. Translating gives CAISDPGLAGIRDTQYF.

The chain combines TRBV30 with TRBJ2-3, with 8 bases matching TRBD2. The CDR3 loop spans 14 amino acids. J gave up 5 bases and V 4 bases, and 8 bases lay outside the gene matches. In germline, CDR1 is GTSNPN, CDR2 SVGIG (reference sequence). The CDR3 region is CAWNFRGGKDTQYF. The CDR3 nucleotides are TGTGCCTGGAATTTTCGGGGGGGCAAAGATACGCAGTATTTT. Together with reference TRBV30 and TRBJ2-3, the CDR3 gives the full variable domain: SQTIHQWPATLVQPVGSPLSLECTVEGTSNPNLYWYRQAAGRGLQLLFYSVGIGQISSEVPQNLSASRPQDRQFILSSKKLLLSDSGFYLCAWNFRGGKDTQYFGPGTRLTVL.

The chain is built from TRBV28 and TRBJ1-1; a weak D match, TRBD1 (6 bases). The V end lost 6 bases, the J end lost 7 bases, and 12 bases lay between the germline ends. Germline V CDR1 and CDR2: MDHEN, SYDVKM. The CDR3 runs 12 residues. The CDR3 protein is CASRITGFEAFF. CDR3 sequence (DNA): TGTGCCAGCAGAATTACAGGGTTTGAAGCTTTCTTT.

The chain carries TRBV6-5 and TRBJ2-7; 7 nucleotides agree with TRBD1. Germline V gene data show CDR1 as MNHEY and CDR2 as SVGAGI. The length of the CDR3 is 15 residues. Unmatched junction bases numbered 7, after V lost 2 bases and J lost 3 bases. CDR3 DNA: TGTGCCAGCAGTTACAGTTGGGCAGGGGGCTACGAGCAGTACTTC. Its translation is CASSYSWAGGYEQYF.

The rearrangement joins TRBV9 to TRBJ2-3; no clear D. The CDR3 spans 12 residues. The germline V and J ends were trimmed by 3 bases and 1 base, with 3 bases remaining between them. Germline V gene data show CDR1 as SGDLS and CDR2 as YYNGEE. CDR3 nucleotide sequence: TGTGCCAGCAGCGCCGGCACAGATACGCAGTATTTT. Its translation is CASSAGTDTQYF.